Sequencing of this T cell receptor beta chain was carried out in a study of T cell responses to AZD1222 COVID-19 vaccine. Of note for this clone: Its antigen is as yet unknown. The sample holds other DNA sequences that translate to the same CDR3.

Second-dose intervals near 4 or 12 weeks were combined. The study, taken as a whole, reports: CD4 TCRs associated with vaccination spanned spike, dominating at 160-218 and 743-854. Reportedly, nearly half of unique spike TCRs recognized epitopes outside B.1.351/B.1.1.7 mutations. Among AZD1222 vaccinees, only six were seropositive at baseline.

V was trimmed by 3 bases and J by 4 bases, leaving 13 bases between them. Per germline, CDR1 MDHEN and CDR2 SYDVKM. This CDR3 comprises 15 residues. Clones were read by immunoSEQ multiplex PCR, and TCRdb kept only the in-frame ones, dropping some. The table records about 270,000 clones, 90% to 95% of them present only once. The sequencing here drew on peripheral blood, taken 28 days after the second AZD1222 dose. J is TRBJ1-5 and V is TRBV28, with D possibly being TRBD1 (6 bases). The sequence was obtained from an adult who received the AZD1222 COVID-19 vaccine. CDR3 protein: CASSLAGGGNQPQHF. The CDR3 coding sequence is TGTGCCAGCAGTTTGGCCGGGGGCGGAAATCAGCCCCAGCATTTT.